This T cell receptor (beta chain) derives from a study of chemoradiotherapy in HPV16-positive cancers. The V end was cut by 3 bases, the J end by 14 bases, with 13 bases between. Germline V gene sequence: CDR1 SNHLY, CDR2 FYNNEI. This CDR3 is built from 11 residues. Method: immunoSEQ multiplex PCR; TCRdb's copy keeps in-frame clones and lacks some. This sample has around 14,000 clones, with 60% to 85% found just once. This clonotype was obtained from a human donor with HPV-associated anogenital cancer. The material was obtained from a patient who underwent chemoradiotherapy. This chain joins TRBV2 and TRBJ1-2, with no clear D. The CDR3 DNA follows: TGTGCCAGCAGTGATTTTCCGGGATCGACCTTC. Protein product: CASSDFPGSTF.